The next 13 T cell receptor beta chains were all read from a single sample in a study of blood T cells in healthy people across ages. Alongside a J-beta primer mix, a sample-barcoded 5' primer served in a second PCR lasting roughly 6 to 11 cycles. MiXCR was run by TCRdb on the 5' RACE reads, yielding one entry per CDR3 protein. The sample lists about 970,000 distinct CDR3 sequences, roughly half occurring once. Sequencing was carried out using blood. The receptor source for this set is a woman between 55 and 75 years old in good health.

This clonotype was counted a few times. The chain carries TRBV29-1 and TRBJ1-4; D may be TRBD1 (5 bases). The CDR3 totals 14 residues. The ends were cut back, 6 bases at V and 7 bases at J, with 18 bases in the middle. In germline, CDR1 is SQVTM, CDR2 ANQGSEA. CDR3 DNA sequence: TGCAGCGTCAAAAGGTCCGGGGCGGGTGAAAAACTGTTTTTT. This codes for CSVKRSGAGEKLFF.

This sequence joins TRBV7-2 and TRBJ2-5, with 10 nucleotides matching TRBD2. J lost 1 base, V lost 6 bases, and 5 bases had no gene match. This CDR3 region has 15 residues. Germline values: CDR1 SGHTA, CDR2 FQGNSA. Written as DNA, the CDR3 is TGTGCCAGCAGGGTTAGCGGGAGGTCCCAAGAGACCCAGTACTTC. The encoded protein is CASRVSGRSQETQYF.

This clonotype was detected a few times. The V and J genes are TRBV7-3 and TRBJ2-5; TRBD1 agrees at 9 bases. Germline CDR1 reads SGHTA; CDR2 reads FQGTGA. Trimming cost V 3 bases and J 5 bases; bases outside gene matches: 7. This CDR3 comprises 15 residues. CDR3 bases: TGTGCCAGCAGCTTGAGGACAGGGGCCGGGGAGACCCAGTACTTC. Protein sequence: CASSLRTGAGETQYF.

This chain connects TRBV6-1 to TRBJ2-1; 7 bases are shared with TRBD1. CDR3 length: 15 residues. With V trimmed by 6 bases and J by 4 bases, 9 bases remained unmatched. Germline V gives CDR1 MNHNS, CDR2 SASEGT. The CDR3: CASSTDRDGYNEQFF. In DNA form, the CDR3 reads TGTGCCAGCAGCACCGACAGGGACGGGTACAATGAGCAGTTCTTC.

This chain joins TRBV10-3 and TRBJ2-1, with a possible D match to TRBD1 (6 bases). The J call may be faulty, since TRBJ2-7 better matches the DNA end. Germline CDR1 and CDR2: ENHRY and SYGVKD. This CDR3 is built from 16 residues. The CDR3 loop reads CATSGPGASQSSEQYF. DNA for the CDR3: TGTGCCACGAGTGGCCCAGGGGCGTCCCAGTCCAGCGAGCAGTACTTC.

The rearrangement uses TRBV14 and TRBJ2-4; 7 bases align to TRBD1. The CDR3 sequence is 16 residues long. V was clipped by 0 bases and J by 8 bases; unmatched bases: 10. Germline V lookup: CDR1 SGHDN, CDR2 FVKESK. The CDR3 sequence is CASSQERQGVVDIQYF. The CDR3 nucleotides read TGTGCCAGCAGCCAAGAGAGGCAGGGGGTAGTAGACATTCAGTACTTC.

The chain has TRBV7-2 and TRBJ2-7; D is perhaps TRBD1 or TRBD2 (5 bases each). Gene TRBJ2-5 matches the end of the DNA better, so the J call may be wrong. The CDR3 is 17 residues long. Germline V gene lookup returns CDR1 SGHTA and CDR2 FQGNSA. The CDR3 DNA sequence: TGTGCCAGCAGCTTACAATGGGGGAATGGGGCCGCAGAGACCCAGTACTTC. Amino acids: CASSLQWGNGAAETQYF.

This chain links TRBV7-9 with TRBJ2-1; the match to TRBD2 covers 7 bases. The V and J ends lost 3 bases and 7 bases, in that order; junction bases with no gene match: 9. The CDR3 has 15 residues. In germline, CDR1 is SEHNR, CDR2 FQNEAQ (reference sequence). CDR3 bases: TGTGCCAGCAGCTTCGGGGAGGGCATGTGGAATGAGCAGTTCTTC. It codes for CASSFGEGMWNEQFF.

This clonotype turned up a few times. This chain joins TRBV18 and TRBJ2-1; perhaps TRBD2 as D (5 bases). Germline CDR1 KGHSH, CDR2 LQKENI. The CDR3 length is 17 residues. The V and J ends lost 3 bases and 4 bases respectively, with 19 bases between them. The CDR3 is CASSPRMRVGDYNEQFF. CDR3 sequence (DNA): TGTGCCAGCTCACCTCGGATGAGGGTCGGGGATTACAATGAGCAGTTCTTC. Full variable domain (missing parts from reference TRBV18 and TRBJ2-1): NAGVMQNPRHLVRRRGQEARLRCSPMKGHSHVYWYRQLPEEGLKFMVYLQKENIIDESGMPKERFSAEFPKEGPSILRIQQVVRGDSAAYFCASSPRMRVGDYNEQFFGPGTRLTVL.

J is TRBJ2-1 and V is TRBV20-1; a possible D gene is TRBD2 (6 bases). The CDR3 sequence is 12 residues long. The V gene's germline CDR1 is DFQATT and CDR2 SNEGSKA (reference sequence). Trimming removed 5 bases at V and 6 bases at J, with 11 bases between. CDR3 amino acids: CSAAGLTNEQFF. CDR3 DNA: TGCAGTGCTGCGGGACTCACCAATGAGCAGTTCTTC.

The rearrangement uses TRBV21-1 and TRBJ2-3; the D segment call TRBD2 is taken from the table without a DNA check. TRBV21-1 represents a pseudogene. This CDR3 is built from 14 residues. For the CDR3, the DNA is TGTGCCAGCAGAGAGACTAGCTTGGAAGATACGCAGTATTTT. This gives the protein CASRETSLEDTQYF.

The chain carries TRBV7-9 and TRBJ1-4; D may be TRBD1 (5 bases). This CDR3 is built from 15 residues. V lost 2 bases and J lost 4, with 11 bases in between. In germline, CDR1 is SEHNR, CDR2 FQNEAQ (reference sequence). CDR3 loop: CASSLLGGSNEKLFF. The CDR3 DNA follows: TGTGCCAGCAGCTTATTGGGGGGAAGTAATGAAAAACTGTTTTTT.

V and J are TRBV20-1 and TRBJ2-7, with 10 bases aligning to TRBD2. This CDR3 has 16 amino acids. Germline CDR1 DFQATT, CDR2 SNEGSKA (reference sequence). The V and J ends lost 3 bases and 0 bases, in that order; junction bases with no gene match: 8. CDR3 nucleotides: TGCAGTGCTAGCTCACCGGGACTAGCGAACTCCTACGAGCAGTACTTC. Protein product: CSASSPGLANSYEQYF.